The next 32 T cell receptor beta chains were all read from a single sample in a study of blood T cell repertoires in COVID-19. Sequencing used immunoSEQ multiplex PCR; TCRdb keeps in-frame clones, though not all of them. The table shows approximately 62,000 clones, with approximately 75% occurring only once. The sample was peripheral blood. The receptors come from a man older than 75 with acute or convalescent COVID-19.

The CDR3 protein is CASSAGGWRETQYF. The CDR3 DNA is TGTGCCAGCAGCGCGGGGGGGTGGAGGGAGACCCAGTACTTC. The chain combines TRBV11-2 with TRBJ2-5, with 9 bases aligning to TRBD2. The CDR3 is 14 amino acids. Trimming cost V 5 bases and J 5 bases; bases outside gene matches: 6. The germline V gene encodes CDR1 SGHAT and CDR2 FQNNGV.

This clone was recorded a few times. The V gene is TRBV3-1 (or the pseudogene TRBV3-2), the J gene TRBJ2-7; 10 bases agree with TRBD2. V was pared by 1 base and J by 6 bases, with 12 bases of the junction left unmatched. This CDR3 region has 17 residues. Germline V lookup: CDR1 LGHDT, CDR2 YNNKEL (reference sequence). CDR3: CASSQVPLTSGVSEQYF. CDR3 nucleotides: TGTGCCAGCAGCCAAGTCCCCCTTACTAGCGGGGTGTCCGAGCAGTACTTC.

The J gene is TRBJ2-6, the V gene TRBV5-1; 7 nucleotides match TRBD1. V shed 6 bases, J shed 3 bases, and the junction held 6 bases outside the gene matches. Germline V CDR1 and CDR2: SGHRS, YFSETQ. This CDR3 contains 15 residues. CDR3 DNA sequence: TGCGCCAGCACCCCAACAGGGGTTGGGGCCAACGTCCTGACTTTC. Residues: CASTPTGVGANVLTF. The whole variable domain, filled in from reference TRBV5-1 and TRBJ2-6, reads KAGVTQTPRYLIKTRGQQVTLSCSPISGHRSVSWYQQTPGQGLQFLFEYFSETQRNKGNFPGRFSGRQFSNSRSEMNVSTLELGDSALYLCASTPTGVGANVLTFGAGSRLTVL.

The CDR3 region is CASSQLQGDDGYTF. Here the CDR3 DNA reads TGTGCCAGCAGCCAACTACAGGGTGACGACGGCTACACCTTC. J is TRBJ1-2 and V is TRBV2; tentative D call: TRBD1 (6 bases). Germline CDR1 SNHLY, CDR2 FYNNEI. Trimming took 6 bases from V and 8 from J, leaving 19 bases between them. The CDR3 spans 14 residues.

The V and J genes are TRBV6-5 and TRBJ2-7; 8 bases are a match to TRBD1. Germline V CDR1 and CDR2: MNHEY, SVGAGI. This CDR3 spans 13 amino acids. The trim removed 6 bases at V and 0 bases at J, leaving 1 base unmatched. In DNA, the CDR3 is TGTGCCAGCAGCCAGGGGGCCTCCTACGAGCAGTACTTC. Residues: CASSQGASYEQYF.

Only a few counts were recorded for this clone. The chain is built from TRBV7-2 and TRBJ1-4; D unresolved. The ends were cut back, 5 bases at V and 8 bases at J, with 18 bases in the middle. Germline V gene data show CDR1 as SGHTA and CDR2 as FQGNSA. The CDR3 contains 15 residues. CDR3: CASSLNPPGAEKLFF. The CDR3 nucleotides are TGTGCCAGCAGCCTCAATCCCCCGGGAGCCGAAAAACTGTTTTTT.

The rearrangement links TRBV7-9 to TRBJ1-6; the D is unclear. Germline V CDR1 and CDR2: SEHNR, FQNEAQ (reference sequence). The CDR3 totals 14 residues. Trimming pared 3 bases from V and 8 bases from J, leaving 11 bases between. The CDR3 nucleotides read TGTGCCAGCAGCTTGCGGGGAACCGATTCACCCCTCCACTTT. Translating gives CASSLRGTDSPLHF.

This rearrangement joins TRBV7-9 to TRBJ1-4; TRBD1 might be the D (5 bases). Trimming removed 5 bases at V and 3 bases at J, with 13 bases between. This CDR3 region has 15 residues. Germline V gives CDR1 SEHNR, CDR2 FQNEAQ (reference sequence). The CDR3 DNA reads TGTGCCAGCAGCAAGAGACAGAACCCTAATGAAAAACTGTTTTTT. It codes for CASSKRQNPNEKLFF.

J is TRBJ1-6 and V is TRBV10-1; no definite D call. CDR3 length equals 15 residues. The germline CDR1 and CDR2 sequences are WNHNN and SYGVQD (reference sequence). V shed 10 bases and J shed 3 bases, with 16 bases lying between them. The CDR3, as DNA: TGCGCCACCCTAGGAGAGGCCGTCTATAATTCACCCCTCCACTTT. Translated: CATLGEAVYNSPLHF.

The V gene is TRBV29-1, the J gene TRBJ1-2; D not resolved. V gave up 5 bases and J gave up 0 bases, with 16 bases separating them. The CDR3 extends over 15 amino acids. The germline V gene encodes CDR1 SQVTM and CDR2 ANQGSEA. The CDR3 is CSVREGLAPNYGYTF. DNA for the CDR3: TGCAGCGTTAGGGAGGGCTTAGCACCTAACTATGGCTACACCTTC.

The genes are TRBV5-1 and TRBJ2-7; D possibly corresponds to TRBD2 (6 bases). Between the trimmed V and J ends, which lost 4 bases and 6 bases, there was a span of 20 bases. This CDR3 has 15 residues. Per the germline V gene, CDR1 is SGHRS and CDR2 is YFSETQ. The CDR3 spells CASSRGTHRNSEQYF. The CDR3 coding sequence is TGCGCCAGCAGCCGAGGGACTCACCGAAACAGCGAGCAGTACTTC. Filled out from reference TRBV5-1 and TRBJ2-7, the complete variable domain reads KAGVTQTPRYLIKTRGQQVTLSCSPISGHRSVSWYQQTPGQGLQFLFEYFSETQRNKGNFPGRFSGRQFSNSRSEMNVSTLELGDSALYLCASSRGTHRNSEQYFGPGTRLTVT.

This CDR3 reads CASSEGSASTDTQYF. The CDR3 nucleotides read TGCGCCAGCAGTGAGGGCTCAGCGAGCACAGATACGCAGTATTTT. The rearrangement links TRBV10-1 to TRBJ2-3; no clear D. This CDR3 comprises 15 residues. Trimming left V 2 bases short and J 0 bases short, with 9 bases between. Germline V gene data show CDR1 as WNHNN and CDR2 as SYGVQD (reference sequence).

The chain is built from TRBV29-1 and TRBJ2-2, with a possible D match to TRBD2 (6 bases). Germline CDR1 is SQVTM and CDR2 is ANQGSEA. V was pared by 3 bases and J by 6 bases, with 14 bases between. CDR3 size: 14 residues. The chain's CDR3 is CSVDAAERAGELFF. The CDR3 DNA sequence: TGCAGCGTTGACGCCGCGGAGCGGGCCGGGGAGCTGTTTTTT.

This chain links TRBV2 with TRBJ2-7; 10 bases align to TRBD1. Germline V gives CDR1 SNHLY, CDR2 FYNNEI. J lost 2 bases, V lost 6 bases, and 4 bases had no gene match. This CDR3 contains 14 residues. The CDR3 is CASRGDRGTYEQYF. The CDR3 DNA reads as TGTGCCAGCAGGGGGGACAGGGGAACCTACGAGCAGTACTTC.

The chain couples TRBV6-5 to TRBJ1-2; 7 nucleotides agree with TRBD1. V trimming: 7 bases; J trimming: 5 bases; junction bases outside the gene matches: 13. Looked up from germline, CDR1 is MNHEY and CDR2 is SVGAGI. The CDR3 consists of 15 residues. The CDR3 nucleotides read TGTGCCAGCACCTCCCGAGACAGGGTTGCATATGGCTACACCTTC. Protein: CASTSRDRVAYGYTF.

In this sample, this clone turned up a few times. The chain is built from TRBV5-6 and TRBJ2-2; D remains unclear. V lost 6 bases to trimming and J lost 0 bases, with 21 bases between them. This CDR3 contains 18 residues. Germline V gene sequence: CDR1 SGHDT, CDR2 YYEEEE. The CDR3 sequence is CASTSWAKPQANTGELFF. CDR3 DNA: TGTGCCAGCACCTCCTGGGCCAAACCTCAAGCGAACACCGGGGAGCTGTTTTTT.

The genes are TRBV6-5 and TRBJ1-1; tentatively, D is TRBD1 (5 bases). Germline values: CDR1 MNHEY, CDR2 SVGAGI. Trimming took 6 bases from V and 1 from J, leaving 12 bases between them. The CDR3 totals 14 residues. The CDR3 DNA reads as TGTGCCAGCAGAAACAGGAACAGGAACACTGAAGCTTTCTTT. Translating gives CASRNRNRNTEAFF.

Only one count was recorded for this clone. The chain uses TRBV4-1 and TRBJ1-4; D gene unclear. Germline CDR1 MGHRA, CDR2 YSYEKL. The V gene lost 1 base and the J gene lost 8 bases, with 14 bases spanning the gap. CDR3 length equals 15 residues. The CDR3 loop reads CASSQVGELYEKLFF. The CDR3 DNA reads as TGCGCCAGCAGCCAAGTTGGGGAGTTGTACGAAAAACTGTTTTTT.

The genes are TRBV27 and TRBJ2-4, with D perhaps matching TRBD1 (5 bases). The germline V gene has CDR1 MNHEY and CDR2 SMNVEV (reference sequence). V lost 2 bases and J lost 5, with 7 bases in between. CDR3 length: 13 residues. In nucleotides, the CDR3 is TGTGCCAGCAGTTTAACAGGTCAAAACATTCAGTACTTC. This sequence encodes CASSLTGQNIQYF.

This clone was picked up a small number of times. This chain connects TRBV11-2 to TRBJ2-1; 8 bases line up with TRBD1. Losses at the gene ends were 2 bases for V and 7 bases for J; bases not matched to a gene: 7. Germline CDR1 reads SGHAT; CDR2 reads FQNNGV. There are 15 residues in the CDR3. CDR3: CASSLSDRVYNEQFF. CDR3 DNA: TGTGCCAGCAGCTTATCGGACAGGGTGTATAATGAGCAGTTCTTC.

The chain recombines TRBV12-5 with TRBJ1-5; D is ambiguous. The germline V gene encodes CDR1 LGHNT and CDR2 FRNRAP. Trimming left V 3 bases short and J 0 bases short, with 15 bases between. The CDR3 covers 17 residues. The CDR3 region has the DNA TGTGCTAGTGGTTTAGGCACGGGAAGGCCTAGCAATCAGCCCCAGCATTTT. This translates into CASGLGTGRPSNQPQHF.

At least ten counts were recorded for this clone. This sequence joins TRBV18 and TRBJ1-2, with a possible D match to TRBD1 (5 bases). V was clipped by 0 bases and J by 6 bases, with 20 bases between them. CDR1 is KGHSH, CDR2 LQKENI, per germline. The CDR3 is made up of 17 amino acids. DNA for the CDR3: TGTGCCAGCTCACCACCGGGGCACAGGCGGGATTTTGATGGCTACACCTTC. Its protein is CASSPPGHRRDFDGYTF. The full variable domain, its missing parts supplied by reference TRBV18 and TRBJ1-2, is NAGVMQNPRHLVRRRGQEARLRCSPMKGHSHVYWYRQLPEEGLKFMVYLQKENIIDESGMPKERFSAEFPKEGPSILRIQQVVRGDSAAYFCASSPPGHRRDFDGYTFGSGTRLTVV.

The chain is built from TRBV7-9 and TRBJ2-7; 15 bases are shared with TRBD2. Germline CDR1 reads SEHNR; CDR2 reads FQNEAQ (reference sequence). The CDR3 spans 16 residues. Losses at the gene ends were 4 bases for V and 4 bases for J; bases not matched to a gene: 5. Written as DNA, the CDR3 is TGTGCCAGCAGCTCTTACGGGACTAGCGGGGGGTACGAGCAGTACTTC. Translation gives CASSSYGTSGGYEQYF.

The chain links TRBV3-1 (or the pseudogene TRBV3-2) to TRBJ1-6; the D gene is possibly TRBD1 (5 bases). The CDR3 extends over 16 amino acids. The V gene's germline CDR1 is LGHDT and CDR2 YNNKEL (reference sequence). The V end lost 4 bases, the J end lost 7 bases, and 17 bases lay between the germline ends. In nucleotides, the CDR3 is TGTGCCAGCAGCCTTGGCTATTCAGGGTCGAATTCACCCCTCCACTTT. Translated: CASSLGYSGSNSPLHF.

This clone came up once. The chain joins TRBV19 to TRBJ2-3; 9 bases are shared with TRBD1. The germline gives CDR1 LNHDA, CDR2 SQIVND (reference sequence). V dropped 5 bases and J dropped 0; count of bases not matched to a gene: 3. The CDR3 contains 15 residues. This CDR3 reads CASSAGQGSTDTQYF. The CDR3 DNA is TGTGCCAGTAGTGCCGGACAGGGGAGCACAGATACGCAGTATTTT.

This clone was counted a few times. J is TRBJ2-1 and V is TRBV10-1; D remains ambiguous. Germline CDR1 is WNHNN and CDR2 is SYGVQD (reference sequence). CDR3 size: 15 residues. Trimming took 0 bases from V and 2 from J, leaving 8 bases between them. The DNA for the CDR3 is TGCGCCAGCAGTGAGTCTAGTTTTACCTACAATGAGCAGTTCTTC. The encoded protein is CASSESSFTYNEQFF.

This clone was found once. The CDR3 DNA follows: TGTGCCAGCAGCTTAGACTTACAGGGTTCTTGGGACTATGGCTACACCTTC. It codes for CASSLDLQGSWDYGYTF. This chain connects TRBV11-2 to TRBJ1-2, with D possibly being TRBD1 (6 bases). The V and J ends lost 0 bases and 3 bases respectively, with 17 bases between them. The germline gives CDR1 SGHAT, CDR2 FQNNGV. This CDR3 contains 17 residues.

The chain combines TRBV13 with TRBJ1-4, with D maybe TRBD1 (6 bases). Trimming took 2 bases from V and 6 from J, leaving 16 bases between them. Germline V gene sequence: CDR1 PRHDT, CDR2 FYEKMQ (reference sequence). This CDR3 is built from 16 residues. In nucleotides, the CDR3 is TGTGCCAGCAGCTTATTCCAGGGGAAGCCGGATGAAAAACTGTTTTTT. This sequence encodes CASSLFQGKPDEKLFF.

In this sample, this clone turned up a few times. V gene TRBV3-1 (or the pseudogene TRBV3-2) combines with J gene TRBJ1-1; maybe TRBD1 (5 bases). The CDR3 has 13 amino acids. Trimming removed 4 bases at V and 5 bases at J, with 11 bases between. Germline V gene lookup returns CDR1 LGHDT and CDR2 YNNKEL (reference sequence). The CDR3 reads CASSPSGGTEAFF. The DNA for the CDR3 is TGTGCCAGCAGCCCATCGGGGGGAACTGAAGCTTTCTTT.

This clone was counted a single time. The chain is built from TRBV6-6 and TRBJ1-5, with D possibly being TRBD1 (6 bases). V lost 2 bases and J 9 bases, leaving 14 bases between the germline ends. The CDR3 totals 14 residues. Germline V gene data show CDR1 as MNHNY and CDR2 as SVGAGI (reference sequence). The CDR3 coding sequence is TGTGCCAGCAGTTACCCCACCCCGACAGGGCCCCAGCATTTT. Its protein is CASSYPTPTGPQHF.

Here the CDR3 DNA reads TGTGCCAGCAGTGAATTTCGGCAGGGTATAAATCAGCCCCAGCATTTT. Translating it yields CASSEFRQGINQPQHF. The chain joins TRBV2 to TRBJ1-5; D is possibly TRBD1 (5 bases). V lost 2 bases and J 4 bases, leaving 15 bases between the germline ends. Germline V gene sequence: CDR1 SNHLY, CDR2 FYNNEI. The CDR3 covers 16 residues. The full variable domain, its missing parts supplied by reference TRBV2 and TRBJ1-5, is EPEVTQTPSHQVTQMGQEVILRCVPISNHLYFYWYRQILGQKVEFLVSFYNNEISEKSEIFDDQFSVERPDGSNFTLKIRSTKLEDSAMYFCASSEFRQGINQPQHFGDGTRLSIL.

The chain recombines TRBV7-2 with TRBJ2-5; possibly TRBD2 for D (6 bases). The CDR3 totals 15 residues. CDR1 is SGHTA, CDR2 FQGNSA, per germline. V lost 1 base to trimming and J lost 4 bases, with 13 bases between them. The CDR3 coding sequence is TGTGCCAGCAGCTTAGGGCTCCTGGGGGGAGAGACCCAGTACTTC. Translated, it gives CASSLGLLGGETQYF.